This T cell receptor beta chain was documented in a study of T cell repertoires in cytomegalovirus infection. Each CDR3 protein gets one entry after TCRdb re-called the reads with MiXCR. The sample has approximately 1,000,000 distinct CDR3 sequences, around 30% seen once. This clonotype has a handful of counts. The antigen is unknown. CDR3 length: 14 amino acids. Losses at the gene ends were 5 bases for V and 3 bases for J; bases not matched to a gene: 7. In germline, CDR1 is MNHEY, CDR2 SMNVEV (reference sequence). V gene TRBV27 combines with J gene TRBJ2-7; TRBD1 aligns across 7 bases. This sample comprised cultured CD8+ T cells from PBMCs, obtained from culture after CMV antigen stimulation. This clonotype originated in a human donor in good health (CMV status not recorded). Some clones in this sample may be carry-over from other donors' samples. This CDR3 reads CASSPLRGIYEQYV. The CDR3 nucleotides are TGTGCCAGCAGTCCCCTCAGGGGGATCTACGAGCAGTACGTC.